Below are 24 T cell receptor beta chains sequenced from a single sample in a study of identical twins. Each CDR3 protein gets one entry after TCRdb re-called the 5' RACE reads with MiXCR. This sample carries 690,000 or so distinct CDR3 sequences, 5.5% to 7.5% of them seen once, and the ten largest clones take 1.5% to 2%. Specimen: naive T cells sorted from blood. These receptors all stem from a man younger than 35 in good health.

This clonotype has a handful of counts. The CDR3 spells CSARWWDRDAFF. In nucleotides, the CDR3 is TGCAGTGCGAGGTGGTGGGACAGGGACGCTTTCTTT. The chain couples TRBV20-1 to TRBJ1-1, with TRBD1 identical over 9 bases. Germline V gene lookup returns CDR1 DFQATT and CDR2 SNEGSKA (reference sequence). The CDR3 totals 12 residues. The V segment lost 6 bases and the J segment 11 bases; nucleotides outside the gene matches: 10.

In its sample, this clonotype was seen many times. The CDR3 bases are TGTGCCAGCAGCCCGGACAGACGAACTGAAGCTTTCTTT. Translated, it gives CASSPDRRTEAFF. V and J are TRBV6-1 and TRBJ1-1; tentatively, D is TRBD1 (6 bases). The CDR3 has 13 amino acids. Germline-derived CDR1 and CDR2 are MNHNS and SASEGT. Trimming took 6 bases from V and 5 from J, leaving 13 bases between them.

This clonotype was seen a few times. The chain combines TRBV30 with TRBJ2-1, with D unclear. Germline lookup yields CDR1 GTSNPN and CDR2 SVGIG (reference sequence). The CDR3 totals 14 residues. V was cut by 2 bases and J by 4 bases, with 12 bases left in between. CDR3 nucleotide sequence: TGTGCCTGGAGTTCGATGACCACGTACAATGAGCAGTTCTTC. It codes for CAWSSMTTYNEQFF.

In this sample, this clonotype turned up many times. The chain is built from TRBV20-1 and TRBJ2-3; TRBD1 matches at 8 bases. After removal of 6 bases from V and 4 bases from J, the junction contained 9 bases not matched to a gene. Germline lookup yields CDR1 DFQATT and CDR2 SNEGSKA (reference sequence). This CDR3 comprises 14 residues. The CDR3 loop is CSATQGAQSDTQYF. The CDR3 nucleotides are TGCAGTGCCACTCAGGGGGCGCAGTCAGATACGCAGTATTTT.

This clonotype occurred a few times. The CDR3 is CASRPGLAGVLVTDEQFF. The CDR3 DNA is TGTGCCAGCAGGCCGGGACTAGCGGGAGTCCTTGTGACCGATGAGCAGTTCTTC. The chain uses TRBV6-1 and TRBJ2-1, with 14 bases identical to TRBD2. V lost 6 bases and J lost 8; bases outside the gene matches: 15. This CDR3 has 18 amino acids. Germline V gene data show CDR1 as MNHNS and CDR2 as SASEGT.

The gene calls are TRBV15 and TRBJ2-1; tentatively, D is TRBD2 (7 bases). The germline CDR1 and CDR2 sequences are LNHNV and YYDKDF (reference sequence). The CDR3 length is 15 residues. Deletions cut 6 bases from V and 7 bases from J, with 19 bases between. The CDR3 reads CATRSRGGSKNEQFF. CDR3 coding DNA: TGTGCCACCAGGTCAAGGGGGGGAAGTAAGAATGAGCAGTTCTTC.

This clonotype has a handful of counts. The chain uses TRBV3-1 and TRBJ2-5; 14 bases are shared with TRBD2. There are 15 residues in the CDR3. Germline CDR1 LGHDT, CDR2 YNNKEL (reference sequence). With V trimmed by 4 bases and J by 3 bases, 1 base remained unmatched. CDR3 nucleotide sequence: TGTGCCAGCAGCCCGGGACTAGCGGGAGAAGAGACCCAGTACTTC. It translates to CASSPGLAGEETQYF.

This clonotype occurred many times. The chain joins TRBV10-3 to TRBJ2-1, with 7 nucleotides matching TRBD2. This CDR3 region has 17 residues. Germline V gene sequence: CDR1 ENHRY, CDR2 SYGVKD. V shed 6 bases and J 0 bases; nucleotides not matched to a gene: 11. The CDR3: CAIRPREGTSSYNEQFF. The CDR3 coding sequence is TGTGCCATCAGGCCCAGGGAGGGCACGAGCTCCTACAATGAGCAGTTCTTC.

The sample holds many counts of this clonotype. The chain combines TRBV2 with TRBJ2-5; TRBD2 might be the D (5 bases). Trimming took off 5 bases at V and 4 bases at J, with 14 bases between the two ends. This CDR3 region has 14 residues. Germline CDR1 is SNHLY and CDR2 is FYNNEI. This chain's CDR3 is CASSSSGRGETQYF. The CDR3 DNA sequence: TGTGCCAGCAGTAGTTCAGGTCGGGGAGAGACCCAGTACTTC.

Points on this clonotype: Since a much larger clone is just one base distant, this may be a read error. The V gene is TRBV12-3 or TRBV12-4, the J gene TRBJ1-1, with unresolved D. The CDR3 runs to 13 residues. The CDR3 here is CASASPVNTQAFF. CDR3 bases: TGTGCCAGCGCTTCGCCGGTGAACACTCAAGCTTTCTTT.

This clonotype showed up just a few times. The chain has TRBV7-9 and TRBJ2-7; 8 bases are shared with TRBD1. The junction had 6 bases not matched to a gene; V was cut back by 5 bases and J by 0 bases. Germline V gene data show CDR1 as SEHNR and CDR2 as FQNEAQ (reference sequence). The CDR3 extends over 15 amino acids. CDR3 in amino acids: CASSQGQDFSYEQYF. The CDR3, as DNA: TGTGCCAGCAGCCAGGGACAGGACTTCTCCTACGAGCAGTACTTC.

The V and J genes are TRBV3-1 and TRBJ2-1; D perhaps matches TRBD2 (6 bases). CDR3 size: 15 residues. V was cut by 4 bases and J by 3 bases, with 13 bases left in between. Germline values: CDR1 LGHDT, CDR2 YNNKEL (reference sequence). The CDR3 DNA reads as TGTGCCAGCAGCCTTCGTGGGGACTTCTACAATGAGCAGTTCTTC. Its translation: CASSLRGDFYNEQFF.

The table lists this clonotype with a few counts. The chain has TRBV6-5 and TRBJ2-1; tentative D call: TRBD2 (6 bases). The germline V gene has CDR1 MNHEY and CDR2 SVGAGI. This CDR3 has 17 residues. Trimming cost V 2 bases and J 3 bases, with 17 bases left between them. Written as DNA, the CDR3 is TGTGCCAGCAGTTACCAATTGCAGGGTAGCGGCTACAATGAGCAGTTCTTC. It is translated as CASSYQLQGSGYNEQFF.

This clonotype was counted at least ten times. The gene calls are TRBV27 and TRBJ2-1; D is ambiguous. The CDR3 spans 12 residues. Germline assignment: CDR1 MNHEY and CDR2 SMNVEV (reference sequence). Between the trimmed V and J ends, which lost 3 bases and 4 bases, there was a span of 4 bases. CDR3 sequence: CASSFRYNEQFF. The CDR3 nucleotides read TGTGCCAGCAGTTTCAGATACAATGAGCAGTTCTTC.

V usage is TRBV20-1 and J usage is TRBJ2-1, with D possibly TRBD1 on 5 matching bases. The CDR3 has 14 amino acids. In germline, CDR1 is DFQATT, CDR2 SNEGSKA (reference sequence). Trimming pared 5 bases from V and 3 bases from J, leaving 14 bases between. In DNA form, the CDR3 reads TGCAGTGCTCGACCGACAGAGCGCTACAATGAGCAGTTCTTC. It is translated as CSARPTERYNEQFF.

This clonotype was recorded many times. The chain links TRBV29-1 to TRBJ2-1; 9 bases line up with TRBD2. CDR1 and CDR2 from the germline V gene are SQVTM and ANQGSEA. CDR3 length equals 16 residues. Germline trimming cut 5 bases from V and 0 bases from J; bases unmatched to any gene: 8. CDR3 DNA: TGCAGCGTTTCAAGTAGCGGGGGAAGCTCCTACAATGAGCAGTTCTTC. It yields the protein CSVSSSGGSSYNEQFF.

The table lists this clonotype with a few counts. This sequence joins TRBV6-2 or TRBV6-3 and TRBJ2-7, with D possibly being TRBD1 (6 bases). The CDR3 length is 15 residues. CDR1 and CDR2 (germline): MNHEY, SVGEGT. V shed 6 bases and J shed 3 bases, with 18 bases lying between them. The CDR3 loop reads CASSLSTGTIYEQYF. Here the CDR3 DNA reads TGTGCCAGCAGCCTTTCCACAGGGACCATCTACGAGCAGTACTTC.

This clonotype was seen only a few times. The chain combines TRBV4-1 with TRBJ2-3, with 7 bases aligning to TRBD2. The ends lost 0 bases at V and 0 bases at J; junction bases unmatched: 3. Germline V gene lookup returns CDR1 MGHRA and CDR2 YSYEKL. The CDR3 totals 16 residues. The CDR3: CASSQEWGGSTDTQYF. For the CDR3, the DNA is TGCGCCAGCAGCCAAGAGTGGGGAGGGAGCACAGATACGCAGTATTTT.

V is TRBV29-1 and J is TRBJ2-2; 7 bases are a match to TRBD2. Trimming removed 7 bases from V and 1 base from J; junction bases left unmatched: 6. This CDR3 region has 14 residues. Per germline, CDR1 SQVTM and CDR2 ANQGSEA. The CDR3, as DNA: TGCAGCGCCCGGACTAGACGGAACACCGGGGAGCTGTTTTTT. Translation: CSARTRRNTGELFF.

This clonotype was observed at least ten times. CDR3 region: CASTGLAGVDTQYF. CDR3 bases: TGTGCCAGCACCGGACTAGCGGGAGTAGATACGCAGTATTTT. V is TRBV6-1 and J is TRBJ2-3, with 13 bases fitting TRBD2. The V and J ends lost 7 bases and 5 bases, in that order; junction bases with no gene match: 3. The CDR3 sequence is 14 residues long. CDR1 MNHNS and CDR2 SASEGT come from the germline V gene.

The chain employs TRBV20-1 and TRBJ1-1, with 8 bases that match TRBD1. CDR3 length: 12 amino acids. The V gene end was trimmed by 6 bases and the J gene end by 4 bases; junction bases not matched to a gene: 4. CDR1 and CDR2 from the germline V gene are DFQATT and SNEGSKA (reference sequence). CDR3 sequence (DNA): TGCAGTGCGACAGGGGTGGGCACTGAAGCTTTCTTT. Translating gives CSATGVGTEAFF.

This clonotype was recorded once. The gene calls are TRBV10-3 and TRBJ2-1; TRBD2 aligns across 8 bases. Trimming removed 5 bases from V and 1 base from J; junction bases left unmatched: 4. Germline V gives CDR1 ENHRY, CDR2 SYGVKD. This CDR3 spans 15 amino acids. CDR3 residues: CAISSSGMSYNEQFF. In DNA, the CDR3 is TGTGCCATCAGTAGTAGCGGGATGTCCTACAATGAGCAGTTCTTC.

The chain joins TRBV27 to TRBJ2-2; D is uncertain. Germline CDR1 and CDR2: MNHEY and SMNVEV (reference sequence). The V and J ends lost 2 bases and 0 bases respectively, with 13 bases between them. This CDR3 comprises 17 residues. The CDR3 DNA reads TGTGCCAGCAGTTTAAGGCTAGTACAGCCGAACACCGGGGAGCTGTTTTTT. This sequence encodes CASSLRLVQPNTGELFF.

The sample holds a few counts of this clonotype. The gene calls are TRBV6-5 and TRBJ2-2, with TRBD2 matching 9 bases. Trimming cost V 0 bases and J 8 bases; bases outside gene matches: 13. Germline V gene data show CDR1 as MNHEY and CDR2 as SVGAGI. The CDR3 is made up of 18 amino acids. The CDR3 DNA reads TGTGCCAGCAGTTACTCACTACCCGGGGTAGCGGGAGAGGGGGAGCTGTTTTTT. Translating it yields CASSYSLPGVAGEGELFF.